This entry lists 18 T cell receptor beta chains sequenced from one sample in a study of cytomegalovirus exposure and HLA in healthy donors. A multiplex PCR was run with 60 Vbeta primers and 13 Jbeta primers. TCRdb's table, derived via immunoSEQ multiplex PCR, lists solely in-frame clones and lacks some. The profile shows some 200,000 clones, around four fifths of them singletons. Sequencing used PBMCs. The origin of the receptors is a woman in her 50s in good health and CMV-seropositive.

This chain uses TRBV6-1 with TRBJ1-2; TRBD1 aligns across 7 bases. This CDR3 is built from 14 residues. Germline assignment: CDR1 MNHNS and CDR2 SASEGT. V was pared by 10 bases and J by 0 bases, with 8 bases of the junction left unmatched. CDR3 DNA: TGTGCCATCAGAACCGGGACAGCTAACTATGGCTACACCTTC. It encodes CAIRTGTANYGYTF.

This clone was seen a few times. This chain uses TRBV19 with TRBJ1-4, with no clear D. Germline CDR1 and CDR2: LNHDA and SQIVND (reference sequence). Trimming pared 7 bases from V and 15 bases from J, leaving 15 bases between. The CDR3 totals 11 residues. In nucleotides, the CDR3 is TGTGCCAGTACCACGGGCGGGAGGGTGTTTTTT. Its protein product is CASTTGGRVFF.

V gene TRBV7-6 combines with J gene TRBJ2-5, with 10 bases matching TRBD1. This CDR3 comprises 15 residues. Per germline, CDR1 SGHVS and CDR2 FNYEAQ. Trimming removed 3 bases from V and 2 bases from J; junction bases left unmatched: 3. This chain's CDR3 is CASSLGTGVQETQYF. CDR3 nucleotide sequence: TGTGCCAGCAGCTTGGGGACAGGGGTACAAGAGACCCAGTACTTC.

CDR3 DNA sequence: TGTGCCAGCAGCTTCGGGACAGGGTATGAAAAACTGTTTTTT. Its protein product is CASSFGTGYEKLFF. The chain recombines TRBV7-9 with TRBJ1-4; 9 bases fit TRBD1. The J segment lost 6 bases and the V segment lost 3 bases, leaving 2 bases of the junction unmatched. Germline CDR1 and CDR2: SEHNR and FQNEAQ (reference sequence). The CDR3 consists of 14 residues.

This clone has just one count. J is TRBJ1-1 and V is TRBV2; D gene uncertain. The V end was cut by 5 bases, the J end by 1 base, with 11 bases between. CDR3 length: 14 residues. CDR1 and CDR2 (germline): SNHLY, FYNNEI. The CDR3 bases are TGTGCCAGCAGTTCAGGTTTAAAGAACACTGAAGCTTTCTTT. Protein product: CASSSGLKNTEAFF.

The chain is built from TRBV13 and TRBJ2-5; tentative D call: TRBD1 (6 bases). The ends were cut back, 5 bases at V and 2 bases at J, with 12 bases in the middle. Germline CDR1 and CDR2: PRHDT and FYEKMQ (reference sequence). The CDR3 is made up of 14 amino acids. The CDR3 coding sequence is TGTGCCAGCAGCAAAACCAGGGGTCAAGAGACCCAGTACTTC. Amino acid sequence: CASSKTRGQETQYF.

The rearrangement uses TRBV5-4 and TRBJ2-5; TRBD2 matches at 14 bases. This CDR3 is 16 amino acids long. Per germline, CDR1 SGHNT and CDR2 YYREEE (reference sequence). Trimming took 4 bases from V and 5 from J; bases not matched to a gene: 7. As DNA, the CDR3 is TGTGCCAGCAGCAAAGGGACTAGCGGGGGTGGGGAGACCCAGTACTTC. Residues: CASSKGTSGGGETQYF.

The chain recombines TRBV7-2 with TRBJ2-5; tentative D call: TRBD1 (8 bases). The CDR3 contains 15 residues. Deletions cut 7 bases from V and 4 bases from J, with 19 bases between. Germline V CDR1 and CDR2: SGHTA, FQGNSA. The DNA of the CDR3 is TGTGCCAGCACTCAGGGGGCGGGGGAAGGAGAGACCCAGTACTTC. Translated: CASTQGAGEGETQYF.

The sample holds one count of this clone. The chain uses TRBV2 and TRBJ2-5; 9 bases fit TRBD2. CDR3 length: 15 residues. Germline trimming cut 3 bases from V and 5 bases from J; bases unmatched to any gene: 7. The germline CDR1 and CDR2 sequences are SNHLY and FYNNEI. The CDR3 reads CASSDWLAGRETQYF. In nucleotides, the CDR3 is TGTGCCAGCAGTGATTGGCTAGCGGGGCGGGAGACCCAGTACTTC.

The chain uses TRBV7-8 and TRBJ2-2; D unclear. Germline assignment: CDR1 SGHVS and CDR2 FQNEAQ. Trimming removed 1 base at V and 8 bases at J, with 14 bases between. CDR3 length: 15 residues. Here the CDR3 reads CASSLVGLEAGELFF. The CDR3 DNA reads as TGTGCCAGCAGCTTAGTCGGCCTAGAAGCGGGGGAGCTGTTTTTT.

This CDR3 reads CASSFRGDGDGYTF. The CDR3 nucleotides read TGTGCCAGCAGTTTCCGGGGGGATGGGGATGGCTACACCTTC. The chain carries TRBV6-1 and TRBJ1-2, with a possible D match to TRBD1 (5 bases). This CDR3 is built from 14 residues. Germline CDR1 reads MNHNS; CDR2 reads SASEGT. Trimming stripped 5 bases from V and 6 bases from J, with 16 bases between.

This chain joins TRBV19 and TRBJ1-4; D unclear. V lost 2 bases to trimming and J lost 1 base, with 11 bases between them. The CDR3 runs to 16 residues. The V gene's germline CDR1 is LNHDA and CDR2 SQIVND (reference sequence). The CDR3 sequence: CASSIFSAGTNEKLFF. The CDR3, as DNA: TGTGCCAGTAGTATATTTTCTGCAGGAACTAATGAAAAACTGTTTTTT.

J is TRBJ1-2 and V is TRBV30, with D maybe TRBD1 (6 bases). V was shortened by 8 bases and J by 7 bases, with 20 bases between the two germline ends. Germline V gives CDR1 GTSNPN, CDR2 SVGIG (reference sequence). CDR3 length: 13 amino acids. In DNA form, the CDR3 reads TGTGCCGGAAGTATTTTACAGGGACGTGGCTACACCTTC. It encodes CAGSILQGRGYTF. Full variable domain (rest looked up from reference TRBV30 and TRBJ1-2): SQTIHQWPATLVQPVGSPLSLECTVEGTSNPNLYWYRQAAGRGLQLLFYSVGIGQISSEVPQNLSASRPQDRQFILSSKKLLLSDSGFYLCAGSILQGRGYTFGSGTRLTVV.

This chain uses TRBV9 with TRBJ2-2; D is perhaps TRBD2 (6 bases). The germline V and J ends were trimmed by 1 base and 6 bases, with 7 bases remaining between them. The CDR3 has 13 residues. CDR1 and CDR2 (germline): SGDLS, YYNGEE. The CDR3, as DNA: TGTGCCAGCAGCGTATCGGGGGCCGGGGAGCTGTTTTTT. As protein: CASSVSGAGELFF.

This chain connects TRBV5-6 to TRBJ1-2; the D gene is possibly TRBD1 (5 bases). The CDR3 has 13 amino acids. The V end lost 0 bases, the J end lost 4 bases, and 7 bases lay between the germline ends. Germline values: CDR1 SGHDT, CDR2 YYEEEE. The CDR3 region is CASSLEQAYGYTF. DNA of the CDR3: TGTGCCAGCAGCTTGGAACAGGCCTATGGCTACACCTTC.

J is TRBJ1-6 and V is TRBV5-1; perhaps TRBD1 as D (5 bases). This CDR3 is 16 amino acids long. The V and J ends lost 2 bases and 4 bases respectively, with 13 bases between them. Germline CDR1 and CDR2: SGHRS and YFSETQ. As DNA, the CDR3 is TGCGCCAGCAGCTTAGCCGGGACTAATTATAATTCACCCCTCCACTTT. Translated, it gives CASSLAGTNYNSPLHF.

The rearrangement links TRBV6-1 to TRBJ2-2, with D tentatively TRBD1 (6 bases). V shed 0 bases and J shed 6 bases, with 14 bases lying between them. This CDR3 comprises 16 residues. Germline V gives CDR1 MNHNS, CDR2 SASEGT. CDR3 amino acids: CASSEAGAGAAGELFF. For the CDR3, the DNA is TGTGCCAGCAGTGAAGCTGGGGCAGGGGCTGCCGGGGAGCTGTTTTTT.

This chain joins TRBV9 and TRBJ1-2; D ambiguous. V gave up 2 bases and J gave up 1 base, with 9 bases separating them. Per germline, CDR1 SGDLS and CDR2 YYNGEE. CDR3 length equals 14 residues. The CDR3 region has the DNA TGTGCCAGCAGCGTTCGAGAGCATAACTATGGCTACACCTTC. It translates to CASSVREHNYGYTF.